These 22 T cell receptor beta chains share one sample of origin, sequenced in a study of T cell changes during pregnancy in multiple sclerosis. Assay: immunoSEQ multiplex PCR; the TCRdb copy retains only in-frame clones and omits some. The sample records around 50,000 clones, approximately 92% being singletons. Specimen: peripheral blood, collected after pregnancy. The origin of the receptors is a female donor in good health, enrolled as a control in a pregnancy study.

The V and J genes are TRBV6-4 and TRBJ2-3, with D perhaps TRBD2 (7 bases). Between the trimmed V and J ends, which lost 9 bases and 1 base, there was a span of 14 bases. CDR1 is MRHNA and CDR2 is SNTAGT in the germline V gene. The length of the CDR3 is 14 residues. In DNA, the CDR3 is TGTGCCAGGGAGTCGGGGGGCCGCACAGATACGCAGTATTTT. It translates to CARESGGRTDTQYF.

The rearrangement links TRBV28 to TRBJ2-1, with 9 bases fitting TRBD2. The germline CDR1 and CDR2 sequences are MDHEN and SYDVKM. The ends lost 3 bases at V and 5 bases at J; junction bases unmatched: 8. The length of the CDR3 is 16 residues. DNA for the CDR3: TGTGCCAGCAGTTTCACCGGGACTAGCAGTCACAATGAGCAGTTCTTC. It encodes CASSFTGTSSHNEQFF.

V is TRBV5-1 and J is TRBJ1-4; no clear D gene. Germline V gene data show CDR1 as SGHRS and CDR2 as YFSETQ. The V end lost 0 bases, the J end lost 4 bases, and 7 bases lay between the germline ends. This CDR3 comprises 14 residues. The CDR3 loop is CASSLGSVNEKLFF. Written as DNA, the CDR3 is TGCGCCAGCAGCTTGGGCAGCGTTAATGAAAAACTGTTTTTT.

The chain has TRBV5-4 and TRBJ1-2; D remains unclear. Germline V gene data show CDR1 as SGHNT and CDR2 as YYREEE (reference sequence). Deletions cut 2 bases from V and 0 bases from J, with 5 bases between. The CDR3 extends over 13 amino acids. CDR3 in DNA: TGTGCCAGCAGCTTAGCTGCTAACTATGGCTACACCTTC. Protein product: CASSLAANYGYTF.

The chain links TRBV4-3 to TRBJ2-7, with a weak D call TRBD2 (6 bases). V lost 4 bases and J lost 4, with 11 bases in between. This CDR3 has 13 amino acids. Germline values: CDR1 LGHNA, CDR2 YSLEER. CDR3 nucleotides: TGCGCCAGCAGCCGTACAGCGGGTTACGAGCAGTACTTC. Protein product: CASSRTAGYEQYF.

V is TRBV4-3 and J is TRBJ2-5, with 13 bases that match TRBD2. V shed 2 bases and J 4 bases; nucleotides not matched to a gene: 7. The CDR3 consists of 17 residues. CDR1 LGHNA and CDR2 YSLEER come from the germline V gene. Here the CDR3 reads CASSQNPTSGRRETQYF. The CDR3 DNA reads as TGCGCCAGCAGCCAAAACCCGACTAGCGGGAGGCGAGAGACCCAGTACTTC.

V usage is TRBV5-1 and J usage is TRBJ2-5, with D perhaps matching TRBD1 (6 bases). Germline lookup yields CDR1 SGHRS and CDR2 YFSETQ. The CDR3 has 15 amino acids. V was trimmed by 1 base and J by 1 base, leaving 11 bases between them. CDR3 protein: CASSLYRESQETQYF. The DNA of the CDR3 is TGCGCCAGCAGCTTGTACAGGGAGAGCCAAGAGACCCAGTACTTC.

This sequence joins TRBV14 and TRBJ2-1; TRBD2 might be the D (6 bases). V was shortened by 4 bases and J by 8 bases, with 18 bases between the two germline ends. The CDR3 sequence is 15 residues long. The germline CDR1 and CDR2 sequences are SGHDN and FVKESK. The CDR3 DNA is TGTGCCAGCAGCCTCGGGACTTCTTTGGGCGATGAGCAGTTCTTC. Translation gives CASSLGTSLGDEQFF.

The V and J genes are TRBV30 and TRBJ1-6; TRBD1 matches 10 bases. The CDR3 is made up of 14 amino acids. Trimming at V came to 4 bases and at J to 7 bases, leaving 4 bases not matched to a gene. Germline lookup yields CDR1 GTSNPN and CDR2 SVGIG (reference sequence). DNA of the CDR3: TGTGCCTGGATAGAGGACAGGGGGAATTCACCCCTCCACTTT. Its translation is CAWIEDRGNSPLHF.

The V and J genes are TRBV5-1 and TRBJ2-7; a possible D gene is TRBD1 (5 bases). Looked up from germline, CDR1 is SGHRS and CDR2 is YFSETQ. V lost 5 bases to trimming and J lost 2 bases, with 17 bases between them. The CDR3 spans 15 residues. CDR3 sequence (DNA): TGCGCCAGCAGTGCAGGGTCCGTCGGTCCCTACGAGCAGTACTTC. Residues: CASSAGSVGPYEQYF.

The rearrangement joins TRBV7-2 to TRBJ2-1, with D perhaps matching TRBD1 (6 bases). V was trimmed by 11 bases and J by 4 bases, leaving 15 bases between them. This CDR3 has 13 residues. The germline gives CDR1 SGHTA, CDR2 FQGNSA. CDR3 bases: TGTGCCTCTGGACCGAGGGGGTACAATGAGCAGTTCTTC. Amino acid sequence: CASGPRGYNEQFF.

The V call is TRBV7-7, the J call TRBJ1-5; D remains unclear. Germline CDR1 reads SSHAT; CDR2 reads FNYEAQ (reference sequence). The CDR3 is 13 amino acids. Trimming left V 1 base short and J 7 bases short, with 8 bases between. The CDR3 bases are TGTGCCAGCAGCTTAGGACCCGGGCAGCCCCAGCATTTT. Residues: CASSLGPGQPQHF.

J is TRBJ1-2 and V is TRBV18; weak D call: TRBD1 (6 bases). Germline V gene data show CDR1 as KGHSH and CDR2 as LQKENI. The CDR3 runs to 13 residues. V dropped 8 bases and J dropped 14 bases, with 24 bases sitting between them. This CDR3 is CASGGSTRGGETF. CDR3 nucleotide sequence: TGTGCCAGCGGGGGGTCAACAAGGGGGGGCGAAACCTTC.

The V gene is TRBV28, the J gene TRBJ1-5, with D tentatively TRBD1 (5 bases). V shed 2 bases and J shed 6 bases, with 14 bases lying between them. Germline CDR1 reads MDHEN; CDR2 reads SYDVKM. The CDR3 runs 15 residues. The CDR3 spells CASSLRAGQGQPQHF. The CDR3, as DNA: TGTGCCAGCAGTTTAAGGGCAGGGCAAGGTCAGCCCCAGCATTTT.

The V and J genes are TRBV18 and TRBJ2-7; 9 nucleotides align to TRBD1. Trimming took 3 bases from V and 5 from J; bases not matched to a gene: 8. Germline values: CDR1 KGHSH, CDR2 LQKENI. The CDR3 is 15 amino acids. CDR3 sequence (DNA): TGTGCCAGCTCACCGATCCGGGACAGGGACAACGAGCAGTACTTC. Residues: CASSPIRDRDNEQYF.

The CDR3 sequence is CASSSPRDRVNQPQHF. The CDR3 region has the DNA TGTGCCAGCAGTTCCCCCCGGGACAGGGTCAATCAGCCCCAGCATTTT. The genes are TRBV6-6 and TRBJ1-5, with TRBD1 matching 9 bases. V lost 4 bases and J lost 3; bases outside the gene matches: 7. CDR1 MNHNY and CDR2 SVGAGI come from the germline V gene (reference sequence). The CDR3 totals 16 residues.

The chain has TRBV5-1 and TRBJ2-2; maybe TRBD2 (6 bases). The germline V and J ends were trimmed by 4 bases and 5 bases, with 12 bases remaining between them. CDR1 is SGHRS, CDR2 YFSETQ, per germline. The CDR3 covers 14 residues. The CDR3 region has the DNA TGCGCCAGCAGCCCACTGGGAGGAACCGGGGAGCTGTTTTTT. Encoded protein: CASSPLGGTGELFF. Filled out from reference TRBV5-1 and TRBJ2-2, the complete variable domain reads KAGVTQTPRYLIKTRGQQVTLSCSPISGHRSVSWYQQTPGQGLQFLFEYFSETQRNKGNFPGRFSGRQFSNSRSEMNVSTLELGDSALYLCASSPLGGTGELFFGEGSRLTVL.

The chain has TRBV27 and TRBJ2-3, with a tentative D call TRBD2 (5 bases). V lost 2 bases to trimming and J lost 2 bases, with 11 bases between them. CDR1 is MNHEY, CDR2 SMNVEV, per germline (reference sequence). CDR3 length: 15 residues. The CDR3 is CASSLNERITDTQYF. CDR3 bases: TGTGCCAGCAGTTTAAATGAGCGGATCACAGATACGCAGTATTTT.

The genes are TRBV5-6 and TRBJ2-3; 8 bases line up with TRBD2. The V segment lost 0 bases and the J segment 1 base; nucleotides outside the gene matches: 4. This CDR3 has 16 amino acids. Germline CDR1 and CDR2: SGHDT and YYEEEE. The CDR3 DNA sequence: TGTGCCAGCAGCTTGGGGAGCGGGGGACGCACAGATACGCAGTATTTT. It is translated as CASSLGSGGRTDTQYF.

This chain uses TRBV12-5 with TRBJ2-1; 8 bases match TRBD2. Trimming took 7 bases from V and 0 from J; bases not matched to a gene: 8. The CDR3 is 16 amino acids. The germline V gene encodes CDR1 LGHNT and CDR2 FRNRAP. CDR3 bases: TGTGCTAGTGCCCCGCGACTAGCGAGCTCCTACAATGAGCAGTTCTTC. Translation gives CASAPRLASSYNEQFF.

The V and J genes are TRBV28 and TRBJ1-2, with TRBD1 as a possible D gene (6 bases). The germline V gene encodes CDR1 MDHEN and CDR2 SYDVKM. Trimming shortened V by 6 bases and J by 2 bases, and 16 bases separated the two germline ends. CDR3 length: 15 residues. In DNA form, the CDR3 reads TGTGCCAGCAGCCCCGACTACAGGGTCAACTATGGCTACACCTTC. Translated, it gives CASSPDYRVNYGYTF.

The chain combines TRBV18 with TRBJ1-3; possible D gene TRBD1, 5 bases. This CDR3 has 14 amino acids. CDR1 KGHSH and CDR2 LQKENI come from the germline V gene. V was shortened by 4 bases and J by 2 bases, with 9 bases between the two germline ends. In DNA form, the CDR3 reads TGTGCCAGCTCACTGGACATGCCTGGAAACACCATATATTTT. Translated: CASSLDMPGNTIYF.